The rows below give T cell receptor beta chains drawn from one sample of a study of T cells in Graves' hyperthyroidism and ophthalmopathy. One entry per CDR3 protein results from TCRdb running MiXCR on the multiplex PCR reads. This sample has 300,000 to 400,000 distinct CDR3 sequences; around 14% occur once, and the top ten carry around a tenth. The sample consisted of blood. Receptor source: a woman aged 18-29 years with Graves' hyperthyroidism. Each CDR3 is given with its conserved first and last residue. The order of the fields is J gene, clone size, D gene, V gene, CDR3 DNA, CDR3 protein. D genes are given only for firm matches. Rows give clone size only sometimes, using once, few, many, or a class for an expanded clone.

TRBJ1-2 | many | NA | TRBV7-9 | TGTGCCAGCAGCCACGCAACAGCTGTGTTGAGCTATGGCTACACCTTC | CASSHATAVLSYGYTF
TRBJ1-4 | many | NA | TRBV6-1 | TGTGCCAGCAGTGAATTACAGGGTCTGGAAAAACTGTTTTTT | CASSELQGLEKLFF
TRBJ2-7 | many | TRBD2 | TRBV10-3 | TGTGCCAAATTAGCGGGAGGGCCTGACGAGCAGTACTTC | CAKLAGGPDEQYF
TRBJ1-5 | many | TRBD1 | TRBV28 | TGTGCCAGCAGTTTTGGATTCCGGGGACAGGCAAATCAGCCCCAGCATTTT | CASSFGFRGQANQPQHF
TRBJ1-2 | many | TRBD1 | TRBV28 | TGTGCCAGCAGTAACCGGGACAGGGTACGGTCCACCTTC | CASSNRDRVRSTF
TRBJ2-5 | many | TRBD1 | TRBV24-1 | TGTGCCACCAGTGATTTGGGGGACAGGGGGCAGGAGACCCAGTACTTC | CATSDLGDRGQETQYF
TRBJ2-7 | many | NA | TRBV19 | TGTGCCAGTAGCCGGGGGACCTCAAACTACGAGCAGTACTTC | CASSRGTSNYEQYF
TRBJ2-6 | NA | NA | TRBV6-6 | TGTGCCAGCAGTTACTCACGGAGACAGCCACTTTCTGGGGCCAACGTCCTGACTTTC | CASSYSRRQPLSGANVLTF
TRBJ2-6 | NA | NA | TRBV12-3/TRBV12-4 | TGTGCCAGCACCCCTAACCGGCACTCTGGGGCCAACGTCCTGACTTTC | CASTPNRHSGANVLTF
TRBJ2-7 | many | NA | TRBV20-1 | TGCAGTGCTCTCAAGGGGGCTAGCGGTACCTACGAGCAGTACTTC | CSALKGASGTYEQYF
TRBJ1-6 | NA | NA | TRBV20-1 | TGCAGTGCTAGAGTCGTCGGGACTGCTGGTAATTCACCCCTCCACTTT | CSARVVGTAGNSPLHF
TRBJ1-2 | NA | NA | TRBV19 | TGTGCCAGTAGTCCGAGTGAAGGCTATGGCTACACCTTC | CASSPSEGYGYTF
TRBJ1-1 | many | NA | TRBV5-1 | TGCGCCAGCAGCTTACGGCCCCAACCGAACACTGAAGCTTTCTTT | CASSLRPQPNTEAFF
TRBJ2-3 | few | NA | TRBV5-6 | TGTGCCAGCAGCTTGGAGGTGGGCACAGATACGCAGTATTTT | CASSLEVGTDTQYF
TRBJ1-2 | NA | NA | TRBV5-1 | TGCGCCAGCAGCTTGGGTCAGGATGGCTACACCTTC | CASSLGQDGYTF
TRBJ2-1 | many | NA | TRBV28 | TGTGCCAGCAGTTTTCAGGGTAGGGGAGATGAGCAGTTCTTC | CASSFQGRGDEQFF
TRBJ1-6 | many | NA | TRBV29-1 | TGCAGCGTTTCTCTCGAGGATAATTCACCCCTCCACTTT | CSVSLEDNSPLHF
TRBJ2-3 | many | TRBD1 | TRBV5-1 | TGCGCCAGCAGCGTTGGGACAGGGGTAGCCACAGATACGCAGTATTTT | CASSVGTGVATDTQYF
TRBJ1-2 | NA | NA | TRBV7-8 | TGTGCCAGCAGCTTCGGCGGAAAAACCCTCAGCTACACCTTC | CASSFGGKTLSYTF
TRBJ2-7 | NA | NA | TRBV4-3 | TGCGCCAGCAGCCCTGGGCAGGGAACCTCCTACGAGCAGTACTTC | CASSPGQGTSYEQYF
TRBJ1-6 | NA | NA | TRBV10-3 | TGTGCCGCCGGGGAGGGCGACTCACCCCTCCACTTT | CAAGEGDSPLHF
TRBJ2-2 | many | NA | TRBV7-3 | TGTGCCAGCAGCTTAAATGGCGGAACCGGGGAGCTGTTTTTT | CASSLNGGTGELFF
TRBJ2-7 | many | NA | TRBV7-2 | TGTGCCAGCAGCTTAGCCACCCTCCGGGGCAGGGGCCCATATGAGCAGTACTTC | CASSLATLRGRGPYEQYF
TRBJ2-5 | many | TRBD2 | TRBV28 | TGTGCCAGCAGCCCTGGGGGGGTTCGCCTGGAGACCCAGTACTTC | CASSPGGVRLETQYF
TRBJ2-1 | many | NA | TRBV12-3/TRBV12-4 | TGTGCCAGCAGCAGTCTCAATGAGCAGTTCTTC | CASSSLNEQFF
TRBJ1-1 | NA | TRBD1 | TRBV20-1 | TGCAGTGCTAGATCGACAGGGGGCACTGAAGCTTTCTTT | CSARSTGGTEAFF
TRBJ2-2 | many | TRBD2 | TRBV29-1 | TGCAGCGTTGCTACAGCGGGGACCTCGAACACCGGGGAGCTGTTTTTT | CSVATAGTSNTGELFF
TRBJ2-5 | many | NA | TRBV28 | TGTGCCAGCAGTCTGTCGGGGGCACAACAAGAGACCCAGTACTTC | CASSLSGAQQETQYF
TRBJ2-2 | many | NA | TRBV9 | TGTGCCAGCAGCGCGAGTATGGCTTCTAGGGGCGCGAACACCGGGGAGCTGTTTTTT | CASSASMASRGANTGELFF
TRBJ1-1 | many | NA | TRBV6-2/TRBV6-3 | TGTGCCAGCAGCCAGACTACAAGGAACACTGAAGCTTTCTTT | CASSQTTRNTEAFF
TRBJ2-7 | many | NA | TRBV20-1 | TGCAGTGCTAGACTCTCAGGGGCCCCCTACGAGCAGTACTTC | CSARLSGAPYEQYF
TRBJ2-7 | many | NA | TRBV12-3/TRBV12-4 | TGTGCCAGCAGTTGGGGGACAAGATTGACCTCCTACGAGCAGTACTTC | CASSWGTRLTSYEQYF
TRBJ2-1 | NA | TRBD2 | TRBV7-3 | TGTGCCAGCAGTCAGACTAGCGGGAGGGGGAGTGAGCAGTTCTTC | CASSQTSGRGSEQFF
TRBJ1-1 | many | NA | TRBV20-1 | TGCAGTGCCCCAATGGGAGGGAGGAGGACTGAAGCTTTCTTT | CSAPMGGRRTEAFF
TRBJ1-4 | many | TRBD1 | TRBV28 | TGTGCCAGCAGTGATTTCCAGGGGGCGCAGGAAAAACTGTTTTTT | CASSDFQGAQEKLFF
TRBJ2-2 | many | TRBD1 | TRBV20-1 | TGCAGTGCTACAGACAGGGGGGCCGGGGAGCTGTTTTTT | CSATDRGAGELFF
TRBJ1-1 | many | NA | TRBV5-1 | TGCGCCAGCAGCTTGCGTCCAGGGACGAACACTGAAGCTTTCTTT | CASSLRPGTNTEAFF
TRBJ2-3 | many | TRBD2 | TRBV6-2/TRBV6-3 | TGTGCCACATACATCCGGGGGGGCGGCACAGATACGCAGTATTTT | CATYIRGGGTDTQYF
TRBJ2-7 | NA | NA | TRBV28 | TGTGCCAGCAGCCTTGGACTGGTTTACGAGCAGTACTTC | CASSLGLVYEQYF
TRBJ2-1 | many | TRBD1 | TRBV12-3/TRBV12-4 | TGTGCCAGCAGTTTAGGAGCAGGGGGTCTTAATGAGCAGTTCTTC | CASSLGAGGLNEQFF
TRBJ1-5 | NA | NA | TRBV19 | TGTGCCAGTAGTAAGGATTCAATCCAGGCAAACCCCCCGCCCCAGCATTTT | CASSKDSIQANPPPQHF
TRBJ2-3 | few | TRBD2 | TRBV10-3 | TGTGCCATCACAGGACTAGCGGGAGGGCCCTTGGGCACAGATACGCAGTATTTT | CAITGLAGGPLGTDTQYF
TRBJ1-1 | many | NA | TRBV12-3/TRBV12-4 | TGTGCCAGCACCCCTTGGGCGGCTTTGAACACTGAAGCTTTCTTT | CASTPWAALNTEAFF
TRBJ2-3 | many | TRBD1 | TRBV19 | TGTGCCAGTAGCACAGGGGGAGCGGATACGCAGTATTTT | CASSTGGADTQYF
TRBJ2-6 | many | NA | TRBV7-8 | TGTGCCAGCAGCTTAGGCTCGAGGAGGGGGCGGATTGAGTACGGGGCCAACGTCCTGACTTTC | CASSLGSRRGRIEYGANVLTF
TRBJ2-7 | NA | NA | TRBV29-1 | TGCAGCGTTTCAGTTAACTACGGGCAGTACTTC | CSVSVNYGQYF
TRBJ2-7 | many | NA | TRBV28 | TGTGCCAGCGGTTCGGGCGCCCTCCTATTCGAGCAGTACTTC | CASGSGALLFEQYF
TRBJ2-5 | NA | NA | TRBV5-1 | TGCGCCAGCAGCGGGGGATACTCACAGGGCTCGGAAGAGACCCAGTACTTC | CASSGGYSQGSEETQYF
TRBJ2-7 | many | NA | TRBV3-1 | TGTGCCAGCAGCCAAGACTTTACTAGGGAGCAGTACTTC | CASSQDFTREQYF
TRBJ1-5 | many | NA | TRBV12-3/TRBV12-4 | TGTGCCAGCAGTTGGGAGGGGGGATCGGGACAGCCCCAGCATTTT | CASSWEGGSGQPQHF
TRBJ1-6 | NA | NA | TRBV6-1 | TGTGCCAGCAACCCAACGGGCTCCTATAATTCACCCCTCCACTTT | CASNPTGSYNSPLHF
TRBJ2-1 | many | NA | TRBV28 | TGTGCCAGCAGTTTAAAAGGGTCAGGGCACAATGAGCAGTTCTTC | CASSLKGSGHNEQFF
TRBJ2-1 | NA | TRBD2 | TRBV6-5 | TGTGCCAGCAGTTACGGGCTCCAGACTAGCGGGAGTAACAATGAGCAGTTCTTC | CASSYGLQTSGSNNEQFF
TRBJ2-7 | many | TRBD1 | TRBV29-1 | TGCAGCGCCTGGGACAGGGGGACAGCCTACGAGCAGTACTTC | CSAWDRGTAYEQYF